This T cell receptor beta chain was sequenced for a study of early T cells in non-severe SARS-CoV-2 infection. Overall study: Sequencing was performed on bulk RNA from unsorted whole blood, leaving chains unpaired.

The CDR3 length is 10 residues. The V and J ends lost 3 bases and 8 bases respectively, with 2 bases between them. Per germline, CDR1 SNHLY and CDR2 FYNNEI. Researchers tagged individual cDNA molecules with unique molecular identifiers. TCRdb processed the 5' RACE reads anew with MiXCR; each CDR3 protein has one entry. The data hold fewer than 120,000 distinct CDR3 sequences, with roughly 12% observed a single time. By share, this clonotype counts as medium-sized. Its target is unknown. Study results and limitations: Matching results from VDJdb favored anti-spike CD8 responses, leaving private and CD4 specificities undetected.

The gene calls are TRBV2 and TRBJ2-1; D remains unclear. The sequence was collected from an adult who was a healthcare worker with PCR-confirmed SARS-CoV-2 infection or an uninfected control (not recorded which). Material: whole blood, obtained at baseline. CDR3 loop: CASSDYEQFF. CDR3 coding DNA: TGTGCCAGCAGTGATTATGAGCAGTTCTTC.